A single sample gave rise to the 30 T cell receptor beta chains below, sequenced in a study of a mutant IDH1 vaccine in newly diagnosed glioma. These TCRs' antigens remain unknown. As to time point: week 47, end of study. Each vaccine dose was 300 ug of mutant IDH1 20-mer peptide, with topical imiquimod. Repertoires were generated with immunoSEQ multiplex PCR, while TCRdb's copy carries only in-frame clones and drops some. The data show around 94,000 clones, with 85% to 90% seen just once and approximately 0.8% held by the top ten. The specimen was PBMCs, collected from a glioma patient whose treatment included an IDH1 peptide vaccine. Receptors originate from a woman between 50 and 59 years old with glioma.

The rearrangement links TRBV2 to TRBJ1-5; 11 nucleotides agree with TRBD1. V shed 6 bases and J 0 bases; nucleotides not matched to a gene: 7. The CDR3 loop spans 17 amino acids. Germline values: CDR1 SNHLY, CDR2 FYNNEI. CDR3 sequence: CASSAGQGVNSNQPQHF. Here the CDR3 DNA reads TGTGCCAGCAGCGCGGGACAGGGGGTCAATAGCAATCAGCCCCAGCATTTT.

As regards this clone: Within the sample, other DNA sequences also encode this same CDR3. DNA for the CDR3: TGCAGTGCTAGGGGCGGCAATGAGCAGTTCTTC. Translating gives CSARGGNEQFF. The chain has TRBV20-1 and TRBJ2-1, with D unresolved. Germline-derived CDR1 and CDR2 are DFQATT and SNEGSKA (reference sequence). V lost 3 bases, J lost 6 bases, and 6 bases lay in between. The CDR3 extends over 11 amino acids.

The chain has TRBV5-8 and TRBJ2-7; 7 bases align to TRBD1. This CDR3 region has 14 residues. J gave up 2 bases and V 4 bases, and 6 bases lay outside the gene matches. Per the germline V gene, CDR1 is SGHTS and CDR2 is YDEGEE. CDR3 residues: CASSGYRGTYEQYF. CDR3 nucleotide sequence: TGTGCCAGCAGCGGGTACAGGGGAACCTACGAGCAGTACTTC. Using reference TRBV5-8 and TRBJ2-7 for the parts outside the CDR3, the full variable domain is EAGVTQSPTHLIKTRGQQATLRCSPISGHTSVYWYQQALGLGLQFLLWYDEGEERNRGNFPPRFSGRQFPNYSSELNVNALELEDSALYLCASSGYRGTYEQYFGPGTRLTVT.

CDR3 DNA sequence: TGTGCCATCAAGGGGGACCTGGTGACTTACGAGCAGTACTTC. Translation: CAIKGDLVTYEQYF. The chain recombines TRBV10-3 with TRBJ2-7; weak D call: TRBD1 (6 bases). Trimming shortened V by 7 bases and J by 4 bases, and 17 bases separated the two germline ends. This CDR3 spans 14 amino acids. Germline V CDR1 and CDR2: ENHRY, SYGVKD.

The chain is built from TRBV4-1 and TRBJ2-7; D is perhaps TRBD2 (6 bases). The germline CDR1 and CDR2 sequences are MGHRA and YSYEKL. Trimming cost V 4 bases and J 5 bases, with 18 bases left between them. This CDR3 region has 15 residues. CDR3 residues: CASSLGGDGLDEQYF. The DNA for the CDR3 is TGCGCCAGCAGCCTCGGAGGGGACGGTTTGGACGAGCAGTACTTC.

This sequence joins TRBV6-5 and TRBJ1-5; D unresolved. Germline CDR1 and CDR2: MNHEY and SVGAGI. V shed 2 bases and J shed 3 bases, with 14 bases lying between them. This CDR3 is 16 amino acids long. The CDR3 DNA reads TGTGCCAGCAGTTACGGGCCAGGCAGACTCAATCAGCCCCAGCATTTT. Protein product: CASSYGPGRLNQPQHF.

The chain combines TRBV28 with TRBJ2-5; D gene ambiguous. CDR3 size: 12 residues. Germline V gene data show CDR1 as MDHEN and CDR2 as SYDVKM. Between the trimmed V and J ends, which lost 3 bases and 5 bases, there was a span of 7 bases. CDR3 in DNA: TGTGCCAGCAGTTTCCCCCGCGAGACCCAGTACTTC. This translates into CASSFPRETQYF.

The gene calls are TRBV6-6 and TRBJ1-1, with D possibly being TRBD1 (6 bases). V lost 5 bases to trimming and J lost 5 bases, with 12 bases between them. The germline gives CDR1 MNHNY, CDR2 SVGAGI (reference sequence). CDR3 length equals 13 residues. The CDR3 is CASSPQGRTEAFF. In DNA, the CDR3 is TGTGCCAGCAGTCCACAGGGACGGACTGAAGCTTTCTTT.

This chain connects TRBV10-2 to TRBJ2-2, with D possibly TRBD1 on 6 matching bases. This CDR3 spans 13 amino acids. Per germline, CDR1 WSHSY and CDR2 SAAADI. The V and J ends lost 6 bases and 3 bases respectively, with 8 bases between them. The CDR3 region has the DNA TGCGCCAGCAGCAGGGGTCACACCGGGGAGCTGTTTTTT. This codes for CASSRGHTGELFF.

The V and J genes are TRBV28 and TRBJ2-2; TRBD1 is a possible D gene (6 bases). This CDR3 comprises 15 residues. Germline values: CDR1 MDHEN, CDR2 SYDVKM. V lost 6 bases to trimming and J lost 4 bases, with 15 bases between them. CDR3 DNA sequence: TGTGCCAGCAGGAATCAGGGGATAGGCACCGGGGAGCTGTTTTTT. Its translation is CASRNQGIGTGELFF.

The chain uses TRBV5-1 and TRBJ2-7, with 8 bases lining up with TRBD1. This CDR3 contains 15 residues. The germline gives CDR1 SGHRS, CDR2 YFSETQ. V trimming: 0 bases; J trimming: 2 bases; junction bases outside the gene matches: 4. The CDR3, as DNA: TGCGCCAGCAGCTTGGGGGGACAGGCAACCTACGAGCAGTACTTC. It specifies CASSLGGQATYEQYF.

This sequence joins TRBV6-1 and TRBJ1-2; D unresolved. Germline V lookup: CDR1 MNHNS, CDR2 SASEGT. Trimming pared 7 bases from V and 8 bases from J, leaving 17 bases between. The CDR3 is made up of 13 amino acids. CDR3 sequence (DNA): TGTGCCAGCACCCCATCTACGGCTGTGGGCTACACCTTC. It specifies CASTPSTAVGYTF.

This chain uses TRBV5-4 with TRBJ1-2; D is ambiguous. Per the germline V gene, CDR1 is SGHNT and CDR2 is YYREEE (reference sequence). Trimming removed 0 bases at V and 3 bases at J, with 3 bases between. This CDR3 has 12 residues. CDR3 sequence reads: CASSLGDYGYTF. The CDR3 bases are TGTGCCAGCAGCTTGGGGGACTATGGCTACACCTTC.

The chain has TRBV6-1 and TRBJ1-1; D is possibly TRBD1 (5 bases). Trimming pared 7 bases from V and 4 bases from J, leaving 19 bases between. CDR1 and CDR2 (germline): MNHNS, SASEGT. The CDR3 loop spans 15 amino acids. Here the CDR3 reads CASIRDPRGVTEAFF. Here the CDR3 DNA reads TGTGCCAGCATCCGGGACCCCCGAGGGGTCACTGAAGCTTTCTTT.

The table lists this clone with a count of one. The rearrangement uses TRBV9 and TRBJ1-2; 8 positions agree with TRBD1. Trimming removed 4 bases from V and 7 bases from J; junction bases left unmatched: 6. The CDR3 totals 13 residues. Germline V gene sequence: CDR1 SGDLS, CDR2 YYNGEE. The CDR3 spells CASSSTGAGGYTF. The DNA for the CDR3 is TGTGCCAGCAGCTCGACAGGGGCCGGTGGCTACACCTTC.

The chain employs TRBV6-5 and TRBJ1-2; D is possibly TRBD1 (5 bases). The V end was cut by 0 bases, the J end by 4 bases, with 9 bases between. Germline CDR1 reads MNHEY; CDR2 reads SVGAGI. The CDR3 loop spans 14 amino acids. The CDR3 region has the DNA TGTGCCAGCAGTTACTCGAGGGGTACCTATGGCTACACCTTC. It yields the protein CASSYSRGTYGYTF.

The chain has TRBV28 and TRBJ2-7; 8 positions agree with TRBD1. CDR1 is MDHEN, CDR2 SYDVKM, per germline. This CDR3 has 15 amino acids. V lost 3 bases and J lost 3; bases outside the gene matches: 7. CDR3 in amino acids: CASSFSRTGHYEQYF. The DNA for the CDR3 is TGTGCCAGCAGTTTCTCCCGGACAGGGCACTACGAGCAGTACTTC.

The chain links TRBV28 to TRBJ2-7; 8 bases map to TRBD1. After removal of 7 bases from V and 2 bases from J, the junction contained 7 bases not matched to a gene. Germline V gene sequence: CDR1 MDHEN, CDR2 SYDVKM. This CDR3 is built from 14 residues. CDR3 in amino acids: CASIPGGPPYEQYF. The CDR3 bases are TGTGCCAGCATCCCAGGGGGCCCCCCCTACGAGCAGTACTTC.

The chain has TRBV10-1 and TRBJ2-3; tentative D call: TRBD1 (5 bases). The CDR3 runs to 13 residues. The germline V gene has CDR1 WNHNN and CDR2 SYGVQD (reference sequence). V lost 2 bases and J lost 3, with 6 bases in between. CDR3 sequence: CASSEAGTDTQYF. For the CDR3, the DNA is TGCGCCAGCAGTGAGGCAGGGACAGATACGCAGTATTTT.

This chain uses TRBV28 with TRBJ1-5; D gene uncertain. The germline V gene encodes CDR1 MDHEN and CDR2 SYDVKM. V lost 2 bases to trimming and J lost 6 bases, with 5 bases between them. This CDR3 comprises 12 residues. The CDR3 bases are TGTGCCAGCAGTTTACCCGGTCAGCCCCAGCATTTT. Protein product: CASSLPGQPQHF.

CDR3 sequence (DNA): TGTGCCAGCAGCAAAGAAATCCCTAGCGGGAGTTCCTACGAGCAGTACTTC. Its translation is CASSKEIPSGSSYEQYF. This chain uses TRBV21-1 with TRBJ2-7; TRBD2 reflects the table's D call only, with no check against the DNA. TRBV21-1 corresponds to a pseudogene. The CDR3 contains 17 residues.

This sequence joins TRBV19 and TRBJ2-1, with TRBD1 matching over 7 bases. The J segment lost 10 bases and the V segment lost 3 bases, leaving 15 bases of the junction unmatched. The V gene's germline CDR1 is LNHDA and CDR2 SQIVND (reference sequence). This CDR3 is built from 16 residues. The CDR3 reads CASSMLGDRSMKEQFF. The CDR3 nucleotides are TGTGCCAGTAGTATGTTGGGGGACAGATCAATGAAGGAGCAGTTCTTC.

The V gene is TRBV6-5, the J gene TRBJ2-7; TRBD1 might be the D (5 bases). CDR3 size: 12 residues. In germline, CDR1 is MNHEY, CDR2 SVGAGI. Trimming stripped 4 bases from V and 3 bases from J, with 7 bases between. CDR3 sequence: CASSSQGYEQYF. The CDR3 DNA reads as TGTGCCAGCAGTTCTCAGGGCTACGAGCAGTACTTC.

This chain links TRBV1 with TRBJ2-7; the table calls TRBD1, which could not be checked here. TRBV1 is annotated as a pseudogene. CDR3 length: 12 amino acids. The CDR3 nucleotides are TGCACCAGTGGGACAGGCCCCTACGAGCAGTACTTC. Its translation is CTSGTGPYEQYF.

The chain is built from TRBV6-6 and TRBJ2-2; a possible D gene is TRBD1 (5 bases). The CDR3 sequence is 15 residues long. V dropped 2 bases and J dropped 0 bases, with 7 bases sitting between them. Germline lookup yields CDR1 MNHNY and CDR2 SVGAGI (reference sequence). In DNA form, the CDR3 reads TGTGCCAGCAGTTACATACAGGCGAACACCGGGGAGCTGTTTTTT. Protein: CASSYIQANTGELFF.

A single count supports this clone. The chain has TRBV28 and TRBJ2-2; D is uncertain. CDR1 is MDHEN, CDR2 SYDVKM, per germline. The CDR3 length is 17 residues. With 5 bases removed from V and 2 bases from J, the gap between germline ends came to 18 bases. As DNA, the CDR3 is TGTGCCAGCAGTAATGTAGGGTTAAAAGTAAACACCGGGGAGCTGTTTTTT. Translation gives CASSNVGLKVNTGELFF.

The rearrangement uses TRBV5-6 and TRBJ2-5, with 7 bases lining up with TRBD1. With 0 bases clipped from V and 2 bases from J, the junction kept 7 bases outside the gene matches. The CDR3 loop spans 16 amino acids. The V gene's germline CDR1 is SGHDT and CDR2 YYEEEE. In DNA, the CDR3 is TGTGCCAGCAGCTTGGGGGGACAGCCAATTCAAGAGACCCAGTACTTC. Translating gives CASSLGGQPIQETQYF.

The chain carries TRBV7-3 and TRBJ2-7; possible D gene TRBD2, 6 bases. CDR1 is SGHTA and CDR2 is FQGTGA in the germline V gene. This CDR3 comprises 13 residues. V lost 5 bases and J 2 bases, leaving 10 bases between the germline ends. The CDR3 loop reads CASSEGEAYEQYF. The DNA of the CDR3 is TGTGCCAGCAGCGAAGGGGAGGCCTACGAGCAGTACTTC.

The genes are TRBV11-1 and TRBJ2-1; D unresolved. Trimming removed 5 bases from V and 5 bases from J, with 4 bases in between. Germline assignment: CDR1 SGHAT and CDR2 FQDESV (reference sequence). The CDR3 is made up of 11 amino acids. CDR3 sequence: CASSRDNEQFF. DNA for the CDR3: TGTGCCAGCAGCCGAGACAATGAGCAGTTCTTC.

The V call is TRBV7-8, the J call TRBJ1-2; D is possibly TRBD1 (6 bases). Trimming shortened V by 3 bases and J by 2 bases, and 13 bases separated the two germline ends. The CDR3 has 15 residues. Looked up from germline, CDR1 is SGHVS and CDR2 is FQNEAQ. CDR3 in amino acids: CASSFHRAGNYGYTF. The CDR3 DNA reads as TGTGCCAGCAGCTTTCACAGGGCGGGGAACTATGGCTACACCTTC.